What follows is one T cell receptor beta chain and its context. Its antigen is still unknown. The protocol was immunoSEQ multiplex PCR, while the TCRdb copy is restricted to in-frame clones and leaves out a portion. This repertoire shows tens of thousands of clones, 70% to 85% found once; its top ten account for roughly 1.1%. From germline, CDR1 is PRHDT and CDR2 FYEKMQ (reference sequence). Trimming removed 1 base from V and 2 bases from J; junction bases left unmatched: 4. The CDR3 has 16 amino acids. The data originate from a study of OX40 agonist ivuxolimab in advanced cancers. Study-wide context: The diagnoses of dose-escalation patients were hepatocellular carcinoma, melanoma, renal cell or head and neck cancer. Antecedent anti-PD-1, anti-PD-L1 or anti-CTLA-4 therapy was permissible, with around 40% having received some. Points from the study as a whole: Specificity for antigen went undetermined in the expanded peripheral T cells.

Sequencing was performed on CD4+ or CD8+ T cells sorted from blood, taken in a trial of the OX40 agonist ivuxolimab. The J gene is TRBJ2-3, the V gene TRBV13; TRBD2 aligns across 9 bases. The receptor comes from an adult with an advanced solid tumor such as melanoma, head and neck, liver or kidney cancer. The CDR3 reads CASSLALAGYTDTQYF. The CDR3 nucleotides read TGTGCCAGCAGCTTAGCACTAGCGGGCTACACAGATACGCAGTATTTT.